One sample yielded the 20 T cell receptor beta chains listed below, sequenced in a study of a mutant IDH1 vaccine in newly diagnosed glioma (dated by TCRdb to the early 2020s). The time point label, read with the paper, signifies: week 35, safety follow-up. Each vaccine dose was 300 ug of a 20-mer mutant IDH1 peptide in Montanide, given subcutaneously with topical imiquimod. The method was the immunoSEQ multiplex PCR assay. TCRdb took this table from immuneACCESS and kept in-frame rearrangements with V and J called. Such tables lack part of the clones; where checked against another copy, unresolved V genes explain under half of the gap, and the rest is unexplained. Within this sample are about 50,000 clones, with approximately 92% of them counted one time only. The ten top clones hold approximately 2.5% of the sample. For these receptors, no antigen is known. The sample consisted of PBMCs, taken from a glioma patient whose treatment included an IDH1 peptide vaccine. The receptors were sampled from a man in his fifties with glioma.

The chain recombines TRBV7-2 with TRBJ1-5; no reliable D call. CDR1 SGHTA and CDR2 FQGNSA come from the germline V gene. V gave up 0 bases and J gave up 0 bases, with 9 bases separating them. The CDR3 spans 16 residues. This CDR3 is CASSLAGRSSNQPQHF. The CDR3 DNA is TGTGCCAGCAGCTTAGCTGGCAGGAGTAGCAATCAGCCCCAGCATTTT.

The CDR3 bases are TGTGCCAGCAGCCCGAGGGGGGGCAGGACGGTCGAGCAGTACTTC. Amino acids: CASSPRGGRTVEQYF. This chain joins TRBV11-2 and TRBJ2-7, with D possibly TRBD2 on 7 matching bases. Germline CDR1 and CDR2: SGHAT and FQNNGV. V was cut by 5 bases and J by 6 bases, with 20 bases left in between. This CDR3 spans 15 amino acids.

This chain links TRBV10-1 with TRBJ2-5; D perhaps matches TRBD1 (5 bases). Trimming removed 5 bases from V and 4 bases from J, with 11 bases in between. The CDR3 has 13 residues. Germline lookup yields CDR1 WNHNN and CDR2 SYGVQD (reference sequence). As DNA, the CDR3 is TGCGCCAGCAGTTCCGACAGCCGAGAGACCCAGTACTTC. It codes for CASSSDSRETQYF.

The chain links TRBV10-2 to TRBJ2-3, with D perhaps TRBD2 (7 bases). CDR3 size: 17 residues. The V gene lost 2 bases and the J gene lost 5 bases, with 20 bases spanning the gap. Germline assignment: CDR1 WSHSY and CDR2 SAAADI. This chain's CDR3 is CASSEPRGGVARDTQYF. CDR3 DNA: TGCGCCAGCAGTGAGCCCAGAGGGGGGGTAGCAAGAGATACGCAGTATTTT.

The V gene is TRBV9, the J gene TRBJ2-6, with no clear D. This CDR3 is 17 amino acids long. The V end was cut by 6 bases, the J end by 5 bases, with 21 bases between. Germline CDR1 SGDLS, CDR2 YYNGEE. The CDR3 nucleotides read TGTGCCAGCAATGCTAAGTTCAAACAAAGTCGGGCCAACGTCCTGACTTTC. Its translation: CASNAKFKQSRANVLTF.

The V call is TRBV11-1, the J call TRBJ2-7, with 11 bases matching TRBD1. CDR1 and CDR2 from the germline V gene are SGHAT and FQDESV (reference sequence). The V segment lost 1 base and the J segment 5 bases; nucleotides outside the gene matches: 7. The CDR3 covers 16 residues. The CDR3 reads CASSLERTGGLDEQYF. CDR3 DNA: TGTGCCAGCAGCTTAGAGAGGACAGGGGGCTTGGACGAGCAGTACTTC.

The CDR3 is CASSLELAPTGELFF. For the CDR3, the DNA is TGTGCCAGCAGCTTGGAACTAGCACCCACCGGGGAGCTGTTTTTT. J is TRBJ2-2 and V is TRBV5-6; maybe TRBD2 (6 bases). Germline CDR1 and CDR2: SGHDT and YYEEEE. V was shortened by 0 bases and J by 4 bases, with 10 bases between the two germline ends. The CDR3 covers 15 residues. The full variable domain, rest sourced from reference TRBV5-6 and TRBJ2-2, is DAGVTQSPTHLIKTRGQQVTLRCSPKSGHDTVSWYQQALGQGPQFIFQYYEEEERQRGNFPDRFSGHQFPNYSSELNVNALLLGDSALYLCASSLELAPTGELFFGEGSRLTVL.

This rearrangement joins TRBV6-1 to TRBJ2-3; D gene uncertain. The CDR3 spans 10 residues. V dropped 7 bases and J dropped 8 bases, with 7 bases sitting between them. The germline CDR1 and CDR2 sequences are MNHNS and SASEGT. Here the CDR3 reads CASNLGTQYF. CDR3 in DNA: TGTGCCAGCAATCTGGGTACGCAGTATTTT.

V usage is TRBV19 and J usage is TRBJ1-1; D may be TRBD1 (5 bases). The length of the CDR3 is 15 residues. Trimming took off 1 base at V and 4 bases at J, with 13 bases between the two ends. CDR1 is LNHDA and CDR2 is SQIVND in the germline V gene (reference sequence). In DNA form, the CDR3 reads TGTGCCAGTAGTATAGTCGGGACGGGGAGCACTGAAGCTTTCTTT. This translates into CASSIVGTGSTEAFF.

The chain couples TRBV7-2 to TRBJ2-2, with 16 bases lining up with TRBD2. V lost 5 bases and J lost 6; bases outside the gene matches: 3. The CDR3 is 16 amino acids. The germline CDR1 and CDR2 sequences are SGHTA and FQGNSA. CDR3 sequence: CASSPGLAGGAGELFF. The CDR3 DNA reads as TGTGCCAGCAGCCCGGGACTAGCGGGGGGGGCCGGGGAGCTGTTTTTT. Complete variable domain (other parts from reference TRBV7-2 and TRBJ2-2): GAGVSQSPSNKVTEKGKDVELRCDPISGHTALYWYRQSLGQGLEFLIYFQGNSAPDKSGLPSDRFSAERTGGSVSTLTIQRTQQEDSAVYLCASSPGLAGGAGELFFGEGSRLTVL.

The V call is TRBV4-3, the J call TRBJ1-6, with 10 bases lining up with TRBD1. The CDR3 covers 14 residues. Germline V gives CDR1 LGHNA, CDR2 YSLEER. With V trimmed by 3 bases and J by 9 bases, 2 bases remained unmatched. The DNA for the CDR3 is TGCGCCAGCAGCCAGACAGGGGGCGCTTCACCCCTCCACTTT. Protein sequence: CASSQTGGASPLHF.

This chain joins TRBV28 and TRBJ1-5; unclear D gene. Trimming took off 7 bases at V and 8 bases at J, with 9 bases between the two ends. The CDR3 runs 11 residues. Germline V gene data show CDR1 as MDHEN and CDR2 as SYDVKM. The CDR3 reads CASTSVEPQHF. The CDR3 DNA reads TGTGCCAGCACCTCCGTGGAGCCCCAGCATTTT.

This chain joins TRBV29-1 and TRBJ1-4; D is unresolved. The CDR3 is 13 amino acids. CDR1 is SQVTM, CDR2 ANQGSEA, per germline. V was shortened by 7 bases and J by 3 bases, with 12 bases between the two germline ends. CDR3 region: CSAWGGANEKLFF. The CDR3 DNA is TGCAGCGCCTGGGGTGGGGCTAATGAAAAACTGTTTTTT.

The J gene is TRBJ2-5, the V gene TRBV5-4; 8 bases fit TRBD1. CDR1 is SGHNT and CDR2 is YYREEE in the germline V gene (reference sequence). V lost 0 bases to trimming and J lost 2 bases; unmatched junction nucleotides: 6. The CDR3 spans 16 residues. CDR3 DNA sequence: TGTGCCAGCAGCTTGGATGGACAGGGTTTACAAGAGACCCAGTACTTC. Translating gives CASSLDGQGLQETQYF.

V and J are TRBV5-5 and TRBJ1-1; D is unresolved. Germline lookup yields CDR1 SGHKS and CDR2 YYEKEE (reference sequence). The germline V and J ends were trimmed by 1 base and 0 bases, with 4 bases remaining between them. The CDR3 loop spans 13 amino acids. In DNA form, the CDR3 reads TGTGCCAGCAGCTTGCGGTTGAACACTGAAGCTTTCTTT. Its protein is CASSLRLNTEAFF.

The gene calls are TRBV6-5 and TRBJ2-7, with 8 bases matching TRBD1. This CDR3 spans 14 amino acids. Germline V gene sequence: CDR1 MNHEY, CDR2 SVGAGI. The J segment lost 0 bases and the V segment lost 8 bases, leaving 6 bases of the junction unmatched. CDR3 sequence (DNA): TGTGCCAGCCACCGACAGGGGAGCTCCTACGAGCAGTACTTC. Encoded protein: CASHRQGSSYEQYF.

The CDR3 nucleotides are TGTGCCAGCAGCTCACCCCCCGGCGCCGGGACAGGCGGAAACAATGAGCAGTTCTTC. As protein: CASSSPPGAGTGGNNEQFF. V is TRBV7-3 and J is TRBJ2-1; 8 bases agree with TRBD1. V was pared by 4 bases and J by 5 bases, with 19 bases of the junction left unmatched. This CDR3 is built from 19 residues. Germline loops: CDR1 SGHTA, CDR2 FQGTGA.

This clone turned up a few times. The chain couples TRBV5-4 to TRBJ1-1; D remains ambiguous. Germline loops: CDR1 SGHNT, CDR2 YYREEE (reference sequence). The CDR3 is 14 amino acids. Trimming took 0 bases from V and 0 from J, leaving 6 bases between them. The CDR3 DNA is TGTGCCAGCAGCTTGGAGTTGGTGAACACTGAAGCTTTCTTT. The encoded protein is CASSLELVNTEAFF.

This chain joins TRBV5-1 and TRBJ2-5; tentative D call: TRBD1 (6 bases). The V end was cut by 7 bases, the J end by 5 bases, with 21 bases between. Germline-derived CDR1 and CDR2 are SGHRS and YFSETQ. The CDR3 length is 15 residues. The CDR3 bases are TGCGCCAGCCGAACTACAGGGTTCGGTGGGGAGACCCAGTACTTC. Amino acid sequence: CASRTTGFGGETQYF.

The chain couples TRBV27 to TRBJ1-2; no clear D gene. The CDR3 is 13 residues long. The V end was cut by 3 bases, the J end by 6 bases, with 11 bases between. Per the germline V gene, CDR1 is MNHEY and CDR2 is SMNVEV (reference sequence). The DNA for the CDR3 is TGTGCCAGCAGTTTCGCCGGGTGGGATGGCTACACCTTC. It translates to CASSFAGWDGYTF.